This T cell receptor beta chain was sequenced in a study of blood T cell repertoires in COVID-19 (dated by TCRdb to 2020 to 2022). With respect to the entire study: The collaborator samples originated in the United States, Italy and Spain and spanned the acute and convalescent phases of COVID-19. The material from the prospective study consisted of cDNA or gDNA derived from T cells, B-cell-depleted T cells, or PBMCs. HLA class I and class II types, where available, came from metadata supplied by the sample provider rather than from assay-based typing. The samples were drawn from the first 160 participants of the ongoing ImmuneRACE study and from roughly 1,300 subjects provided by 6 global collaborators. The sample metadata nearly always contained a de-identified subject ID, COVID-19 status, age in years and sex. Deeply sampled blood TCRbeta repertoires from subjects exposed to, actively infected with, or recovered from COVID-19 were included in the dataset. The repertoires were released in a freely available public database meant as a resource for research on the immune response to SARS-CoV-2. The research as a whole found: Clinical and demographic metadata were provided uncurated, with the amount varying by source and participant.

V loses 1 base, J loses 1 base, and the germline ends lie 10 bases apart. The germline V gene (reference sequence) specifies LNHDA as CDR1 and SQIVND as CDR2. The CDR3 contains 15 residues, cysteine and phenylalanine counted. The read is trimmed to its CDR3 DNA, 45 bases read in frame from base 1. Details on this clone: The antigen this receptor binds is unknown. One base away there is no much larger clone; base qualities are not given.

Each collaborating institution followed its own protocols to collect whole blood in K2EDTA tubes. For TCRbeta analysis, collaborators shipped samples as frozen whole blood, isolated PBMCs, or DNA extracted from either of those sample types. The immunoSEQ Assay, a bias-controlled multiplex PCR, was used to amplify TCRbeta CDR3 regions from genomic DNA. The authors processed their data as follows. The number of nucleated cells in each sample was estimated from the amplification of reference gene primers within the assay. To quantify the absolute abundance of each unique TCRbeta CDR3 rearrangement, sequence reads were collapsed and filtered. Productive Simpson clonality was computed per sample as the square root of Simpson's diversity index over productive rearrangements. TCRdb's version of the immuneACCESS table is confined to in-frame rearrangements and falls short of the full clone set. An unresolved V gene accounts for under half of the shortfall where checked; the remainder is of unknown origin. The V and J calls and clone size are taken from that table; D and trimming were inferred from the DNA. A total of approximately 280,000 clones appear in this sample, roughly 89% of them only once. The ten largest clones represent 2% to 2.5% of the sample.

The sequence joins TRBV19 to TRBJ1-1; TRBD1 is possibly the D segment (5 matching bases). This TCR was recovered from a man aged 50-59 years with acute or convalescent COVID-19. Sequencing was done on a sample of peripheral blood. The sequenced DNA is TGTGCCAGTAGTATAGGGGTTCAGGGGAACACTGAAGCTTTCTTT. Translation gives CASSIGVQGNTEAFF.